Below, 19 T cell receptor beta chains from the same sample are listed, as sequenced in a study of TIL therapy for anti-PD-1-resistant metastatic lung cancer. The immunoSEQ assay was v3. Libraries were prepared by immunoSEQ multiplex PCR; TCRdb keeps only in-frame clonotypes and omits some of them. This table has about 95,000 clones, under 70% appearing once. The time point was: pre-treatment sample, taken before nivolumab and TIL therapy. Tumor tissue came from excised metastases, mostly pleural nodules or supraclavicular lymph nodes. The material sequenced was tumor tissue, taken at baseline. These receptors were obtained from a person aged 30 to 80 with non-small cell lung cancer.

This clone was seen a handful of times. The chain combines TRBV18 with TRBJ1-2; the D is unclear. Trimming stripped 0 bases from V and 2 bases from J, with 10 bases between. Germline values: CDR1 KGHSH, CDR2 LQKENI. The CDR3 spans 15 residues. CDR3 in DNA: TGTGCCAGCTCACCACCGTCAGAGTCCAACTATGGCTACACCTTC. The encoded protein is CASSPPSESNYGYTF.

CDR3 residues: CASSPRTGGLSTEAFF. The CDR3 coding sequence is TGCGCCAGCAGCCCGAGGACAGGGGGCTTAAGCACTGAAGCTTTCTTT. The chain links TRBV5-1 to TRBJ1-1; 11 bases match TRBD1. The CDR3 sequence is 16 residues long. V shed 4 bases and J 4 bases; nucleotides not matched to a gene: 9. The germline CDR1 and CDR2 sequences are SGHRS and YFSETQ. The full variable domain, in which reference TRBV5-1 and TRBJ1-1 provide the parts outside the CDR3, is KAGVTQTPRYLIKTRGQQVTLSCSPISGHRSVSWYQQTPGQGLQFLFEYFSETQRNKGNFPGRFSGRQFSNSRSEMNVSTLELGDSALYLCASSPRTGGLSTEAFFGQGTRLTVV.

The CDR3 sequence is CASKEQGVGNGELFF. For the CDR3, the DNA is TGCGCCAGCAAGGAACAGGGCGTAGGGAACGGGGAGCTGTTTTTT. The chain links TRBV10-2 to TRBJ2-2, with D tentatively TRBD1 (6 bases). Germline V gene sequence: CDR1 WSHSY, CDR2 SAAADI. The CDR3 has 15 residues. Trimming took off 7 bases at V and 7 bases at J, with 19 bases between the two ends.

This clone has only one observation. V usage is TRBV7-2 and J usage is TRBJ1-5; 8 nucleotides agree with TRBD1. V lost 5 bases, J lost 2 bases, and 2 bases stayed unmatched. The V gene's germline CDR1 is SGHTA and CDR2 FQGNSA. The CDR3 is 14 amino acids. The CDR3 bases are TGTGCCAGCAGCGACAGGGGTGGCAATCAGCCCCAGCATTTT. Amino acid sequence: CASSDRGGNQPQHF.

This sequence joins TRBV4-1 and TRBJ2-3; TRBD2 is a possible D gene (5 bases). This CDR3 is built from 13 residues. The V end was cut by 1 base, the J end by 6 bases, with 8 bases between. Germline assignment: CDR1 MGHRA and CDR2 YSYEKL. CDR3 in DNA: TGCGCCAGCAGCCAAGTTGGCGGGGATACGCAGTATTTT. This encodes CASSQVGGDTQYF.

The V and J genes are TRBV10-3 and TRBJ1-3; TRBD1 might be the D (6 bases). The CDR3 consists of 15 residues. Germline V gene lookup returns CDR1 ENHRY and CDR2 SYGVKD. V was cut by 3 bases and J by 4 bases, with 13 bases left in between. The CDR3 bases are TGTGCCATCAGTGACAGGGAGGGGGTCGGAAACACCATATATTTT. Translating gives CAISDREGVGNTIYF.

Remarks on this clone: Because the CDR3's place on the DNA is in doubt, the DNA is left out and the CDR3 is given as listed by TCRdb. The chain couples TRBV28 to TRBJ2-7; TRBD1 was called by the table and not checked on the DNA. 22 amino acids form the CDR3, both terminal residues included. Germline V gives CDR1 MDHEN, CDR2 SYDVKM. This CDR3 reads CASVLQGRVRAVLRAGHFEQYF.

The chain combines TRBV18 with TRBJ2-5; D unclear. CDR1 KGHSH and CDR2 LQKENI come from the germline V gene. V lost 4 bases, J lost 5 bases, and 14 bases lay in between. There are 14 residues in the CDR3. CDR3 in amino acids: CASSHTAYVETQYF. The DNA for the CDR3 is TGTGCCAGCTCACATACCGCTTATGTGGAGACCCAGTACTTC.

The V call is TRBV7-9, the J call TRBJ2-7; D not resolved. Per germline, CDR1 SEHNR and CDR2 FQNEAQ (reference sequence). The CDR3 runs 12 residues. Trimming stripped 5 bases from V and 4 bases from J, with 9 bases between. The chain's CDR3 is CASSGNMYEQYF. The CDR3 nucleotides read TGTGCCAGCAGCGGGAACATGTACGAGCAGTACTTC.

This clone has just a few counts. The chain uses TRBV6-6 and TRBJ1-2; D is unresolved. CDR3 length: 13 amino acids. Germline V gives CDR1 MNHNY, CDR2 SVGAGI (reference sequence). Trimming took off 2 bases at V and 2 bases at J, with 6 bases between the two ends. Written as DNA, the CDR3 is TGTGCCAGCAGTTACGAAGGAAACTATGGCTACACCTTC. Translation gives CASSYEGNYGYTF.

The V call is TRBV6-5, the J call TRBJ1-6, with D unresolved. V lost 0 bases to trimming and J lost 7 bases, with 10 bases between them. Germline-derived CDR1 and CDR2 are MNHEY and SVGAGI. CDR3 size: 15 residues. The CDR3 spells CASSYSTGGNSPLHF. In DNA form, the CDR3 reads TGTGCCAGCAGTTACTCAACCGGTGGCAATTCACCCCTCCACTTT.

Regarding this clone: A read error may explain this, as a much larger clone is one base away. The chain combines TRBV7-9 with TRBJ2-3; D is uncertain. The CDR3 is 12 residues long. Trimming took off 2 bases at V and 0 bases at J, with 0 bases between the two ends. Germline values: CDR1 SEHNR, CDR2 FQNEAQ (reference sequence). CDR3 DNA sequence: TGTGCCAGCAGCTTAAGCACAGATACGCAGTATTTT. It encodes CASSLSTDTQYF.

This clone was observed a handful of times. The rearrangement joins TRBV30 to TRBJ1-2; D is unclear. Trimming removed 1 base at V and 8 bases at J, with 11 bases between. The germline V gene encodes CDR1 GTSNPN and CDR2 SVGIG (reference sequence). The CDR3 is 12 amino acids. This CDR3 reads CAWSDYQEGYTF. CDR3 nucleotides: TGTGCCTGGAGTGACTACCAGGAAGGCTACACCTTC.

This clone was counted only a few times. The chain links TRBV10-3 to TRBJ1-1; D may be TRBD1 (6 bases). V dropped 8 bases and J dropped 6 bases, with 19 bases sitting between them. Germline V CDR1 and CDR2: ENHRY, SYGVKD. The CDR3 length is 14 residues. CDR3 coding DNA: TGTGCCATCCAGGCAGGCCCCGAGGGGGCTGAAGCTTTCTTT. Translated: CAIQAGPEGAEAFF.

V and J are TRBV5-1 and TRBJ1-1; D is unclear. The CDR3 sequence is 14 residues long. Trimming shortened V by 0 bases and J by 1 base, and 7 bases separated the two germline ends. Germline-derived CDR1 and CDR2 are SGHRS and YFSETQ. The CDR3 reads CASSLASANTEAFF. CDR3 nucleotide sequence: TGCGCCAGCAGCTTGGCGTCAGCGAACACTGAAGCTTTCTTT.

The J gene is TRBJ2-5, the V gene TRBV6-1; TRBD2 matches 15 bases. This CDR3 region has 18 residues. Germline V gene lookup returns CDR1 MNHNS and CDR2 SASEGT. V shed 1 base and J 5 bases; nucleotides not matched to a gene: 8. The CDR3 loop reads CASSEGVPGLAGGETQYF. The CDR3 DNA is TGTGCCAGCAGTGAAGGGGTCCCCGGACTAGCGGGAGGGGAGACCCAGTACTTC.

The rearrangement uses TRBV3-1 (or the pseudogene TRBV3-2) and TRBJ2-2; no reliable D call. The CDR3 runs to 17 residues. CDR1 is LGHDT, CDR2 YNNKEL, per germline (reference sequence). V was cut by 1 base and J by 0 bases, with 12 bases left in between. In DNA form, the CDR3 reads TGTGCCAGCAGCCAAGGGTTCGGCAGAACGAACACCGGGGAGCTGTTTTTT. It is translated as CASSQGFGRTNTGELFF.

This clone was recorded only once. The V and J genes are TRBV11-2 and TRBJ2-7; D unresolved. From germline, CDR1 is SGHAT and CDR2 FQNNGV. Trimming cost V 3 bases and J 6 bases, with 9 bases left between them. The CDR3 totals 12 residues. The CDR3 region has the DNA TGTGCCAGCAGCTTGGCGACCTCCGAGCAGTACTTC. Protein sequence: CASSLATSEQYF.

CDR3 in amino acids: CSGGFRGEEQYF. The CDR3 DNA sequence: TGCAGCGGGGGGTTCAGGGGCGAGGAGCAGTACTTC. The chain carries TRBV29-1 and TRBJ2-7; D perhaps matches TRBD1 (6 bases). The CDR3 runs to 12 residues. Trimming stripped 7 bases from V and 7 bases from J, with 17 bases between. CDR1 is SQVTM, CDR2 ANQGSEA, per germline.